This T cell receptor beta chain was observed in a study of blood T cell repertoires in COVID-19. Clones were read by immunoSEQ multiplex PCR, and TCRdb kept only the in-frame ones, dropping some. The repertoire holds around 260,000 clones, 85% to 90% seen once, with about 0.8% in the top ten. Germline V gene sequence: CDR1 MDHEN, CDR2 SYDVKM. The V and J ends lost 3 bases and 1 base respectively, with 7 bases between them. The CDR3 has 13 residues. The sequence was collected from a man in his thirties or forties with acute or convalescent COVID-19. The specimen sequenced was peripheral blood. The chain recombines TRBV28 with TRBJ2-7; D is undetermined. The CDR3 coding sequence is TGTGCCAGCAGTTTTTCAGCGTCCTACGAGCAGTACTTC. This encodes CASSFSASYEQYF.